These 28 T cell receptor beta chains share one sample of origin, sequenced in a study of T cell responses to AZD1222 COVID-19 vaccine. Here immunoSEQ multiplex PCR was the method, and the copy in TCRdb shows in-frame clones only, minus some. The sample consists of 150,000 to 180,000 clones, 86% of them appearing once. The sequences come from peripheral blood, collected on day 0 of MenACWY control vaccination. Source of these receptors: an adult in good health.

The chain carries TRBV19 and TRBJ2-1, with 12 bases aligning to TRBD2. Unmatched junction bases numbered 3, after V lost 4 bases and J lost 8 bases. Germline CDR1 and CDR2: LNHDA and SQIVND (reference sequence). CDR3 length: 14 residues. CDR3 nucleotides: TGTGCCAGTAGTAGACTAGCGGGAGTGCATGAGCAGTTCTTC. This codes for CASSRLAGVHEQFF.

The chain has TRBV12-5 and TRBJ2-1, with 7 bases lining up with TRBD2. The V gene end was trimmed by 2 bases and the J gene end by 5 bases; junction bases not matched to a gene: 6. Germline V gene data show CDR1 as LGHNT and CDR2 as FRNRAP. This CDR3 region has 15 residues. The CDR3 DNA follows: TGTGCTAGTGGTTTGTGGGGAGGGCCAAACAATGAGCAGTTCTTC. Residues: CASGLWGGPNNEQFF.

The chain employs TRBV9 and TRBJ1-4; D is uncertain. The CDR3 sequence is 15 residues long. CDR1 and CDR2 from the germline V gene are SGDLS and YYNGEE. Trimming removed 0 bases from V and 3 bases from J, with 9 bases in between. The DNA for the CDR3 is TGTGCCAGCAGCGTAGGGGTCGGCTCTAATGAAAAACTGTTTTTT. Its translation: CASSVGVGSNEKLFF.

The V and J genes are TRBV5-1 and TRBJ2-3; 14 positions match TRBD2. The V gene end was trimmed by 2 bases and the J gene end by 0 bases; junction bases not matched to a gene: 8. This CDR3 spans 19 amino acids. The germline CDR1 and CDR2 sequences are SGHRS and YFSETQ. CDR3 region: CASSFSGTSGSPSTDTQYF. CDR3 coding DNA: TGCGCCAGCAGCTTTTCCGGGACTAGCGGGAGCCCCAGCACAGATACGCAGTATTTT.

This rearrangement joins TRBV19 to TRBJ2-2, with 8 positions matching TRBD2. The germline V gene has CDR1 LNHDA and CDR2 SQIVND (reference sequence). The CDR3 consists of 15 residues. V was clipped by 1 base and J by 4 bases; unmatched bases: 2. The DNA of the CDR3 is TGTGCCAGTAGTATAGCCAGCGGGGGCACCGGGGAGCTGTTTTTT. Its protein product is CASSIASGGTGELFF.

This sequence joins TRBV6-5 and TRBJ1-2, with a tentative D call TRBD1 (6 bases). The CDR3 covers 15 residues. The V end lost 6 bases, the J end lost 4 bases, and 18 bases lay between the germline ends. Germline V lookup: CDR1 MNHEY, CDR2 SVGAGI. The CDR3 bases are TGTGCCAGCAGCCTTTACTGGGCGGGGGCCTATGGCTACACCTTC. Translated: CASSLYWAGAYGYTF.

In its sample, this clone was seen a few times. The chain is built from TRBV19 and TRBJ1-2; 7 bases line up with TRBD1. CDR3 length: 14 residues. The V segment lost 6 bases and the J segment 2 bases; nucleotides outside the gene matches: 6. Germline V CDR1 and CDR2: LNHDA, SQIVND (reference sequence). CDR3 nucleotide sequence: TGTGCCAGTAGCCAGACAGGGTGGAACTATGGCTACACCTTC. This translates into CASSQTGWNYGYTF.

This clone was recorded many times. The V call is TRBV7-8, the J call TRBJ2-1; 11 bases are a match to TRBD2. With V trimmed by 1 base and J by 8 bases, 13 bases remained unmatched. CDR1 and CDR2 (germline): SGHVS, FQNEAQ. This CDR3 contains 18 residues. The CDR3 bases are TGTGCCAGCAGCTTAGAGGCGGGTAGCGGGGGGGCCAGGGATGAGCAGTTCTTC. Encoded protein: CASSLEAGSGGARDEQFF.

In DNA, the CDR3 is TGCGCCAGCAGCTGGGTGGGACTAGCGGGAGATGAGCAGTTCTTC. It translates to CASSWVGLAGDEQFF. The chain has TRBV5-1 and TRBJ2-1; 14 bases fit TRBD2. This CDR3 region has 15 residues. From germline, CDR1 is SGHRS and CDR2 YFSETQ. The junction had 4 bases not matched to a gene; V was cut back by 3 bases and J by 8 bases.

The chain combines TRBV11-1 with TRBJ1-1; unclear D gene. Germline values: CDR1 SGHAT, CDR2 FQDESV (reference sequence). The CDR3 loop spans 14 amino acids. With 7 bases removed from V and 1 base from J, the gap between germline ends came to 13 bases. CDR3: CASTPGWENTEAFF. The DNA for the CDR3 is TGTGCCAGCACCCCCGGTTGGGAGAACACTGAAGCTTTCTTT. Variable domain in full (rest from reference TRBV11-1 and TRBJ1-1): EAEVAQSPRYKITEKSQAVAFWCDPISGHATLYWYRQILGQGPELLVQFQDESVVDDSQLPKDRFSAERLKGVDSTLKIQPAELGDSAMYLCASTPGWENTEAFFGQGTRLTVV.

The rearrangement links TRBV10-1 to TRBJ1-2; possibly TRBD1 for D (6 bases). The CDR3 has 12 residues. Germline CDR1 WNHNN, CDR2 SYGVQD (reference sequence). Trimming pared 7 bases from V and 8 bases from J, leaving 14 bases between. CDR3 region: CASNMGTIGYTF. In DNA, the CDR3 is TGCGCCAGCAACATGGGGACAATCGGCTACACCTTC.

V usage is TRBV5-8 and J usage is TRBJ1-1, with D unresolved. Trimming took off 6 bases at V and 0 bases at J, with 12 bases between the two ends. Germline CDR1 SGHTS, CDR2 YDEGEE. CDR3 size: 14 residues. CDR3 in amino acids: CASILGVMNTEAFF. CDR3 bases: TGTGCCAGCATCCTGGGAGTTATGAACACTGAAGCTTTCTTT.

The chain has TRBV2 and TRBJ2-3, with D unresolved. This CDR3 contains 12 residues. V was pared by 5 bases and J by 0 bases, with 3 bases between. Germline loops: CDR1 SNHLY, CDR2 FYNNEI. For the CDR3, the DNA is TGTGCCAGCAGTCTTAGCACAGATACGCAGTATTTT. It codes for CASSLSTDTQYF. Filled out from reference TRBV2 and TRBJ2-3, the complete variable domain reads EPEVTQTPSHQVTQMGQEVILRCVPISNHLYFYWYRQILGQKVEFLVSFYNNEISEKSEIFDDQFSVERPDGSNFTLKIRSTKLEDSAMYFCASSLSTDTQYFGPGTRLTVL.

V and J are TRBV21-1 and TRBJ2-7; TRBD2 was called by the table and not checked on the DNA. TRBV21-1 is deemed a pseudogene. This CDR3 has 10 residues. CDR3 sequence reads: CASGPREQYV. The CDR3 nucleotides read TGTGCCAGCGGCCCGAGGGAGCAGTACGTC.

The rearrangement uses TRBV7-9 and TRBJ1-5, with 9 bases that match TRBD1. CDR1 is SEHNR and CDR2 is FQNEAQ in the germline V gene (reference sequence). The CDR3 spans 16 residues. The ends lost 2 bases at V and 7 bases at J; junction bases unmatched: 9. CDR3 sequence: CASSLSTGGAGQPQHF. In DNA form, the CDR3 reads TGTGCCAGCAGCTTATCTACAGGGGGCGCGGGGCAGCCCCAGCATTTT. The full variable domain, rest sourced from reference TRBV7-9 and TRBJ1-5, is DTGVSQNPRHKITKRGQNVTFRCDPISEHNRLYWYRQTLGQGPEFLTYFQNEAQLEKSRLLSDRFSAERPKGSFSTLEIQRTEQGDSAMYLCASSLSTGGAGQPQHFGDGTRLSIL.

The rearrangement joins TRBV6-5 to TRBJ1-6, with 8 bases aligning to TRBD1. The CDR3 is made up of 13 amino acids. CDR1 is MNHEY, CDR2 SVGAGI, per germline. Losses at the gene ends were 6 bases for V and 7 bases for J; bases not matched to a gene: 2. The chain's CDR3 is CASRRQGNSPLHF. For the CDR3, the DNA is TGTGCCAGCAGAAGACAGGGGAATTCACCCCTCCACTTT.

This chain connects TRBV29-1 to TRBJ1-1, with D tentatively TRBD1 (5 bases). Trimming cost V 2 bases and J 0 bases, with 7 bases left between them. The germline V gene has CDR1 SQVTM and CDR2 ANQGSEA. The CDR3 is 13 amino acids. CDR3 nucleotide sequence: TGCAGCGTTGAAAGGGGTATGAACACTGAAGCTTTCTTT. Translation: CSVERGMNTEAFF.

The chain recombines TRBV18 with TRBJ2-1; 14 nucleotides agree with TRBD2. The CDR3 has 16 residues. Trimming at V came to 6 bases and at J to 9 bases, leaving 10 bases not matched to a gene. From germline, CDR1 is KGHSH and CDR2 LQKENI. The CDR3 region is CASSDRLAGGPGEQFF. Here the CDR3 DNA reads TGTGCCAGCTCGGATAGACTAGCGGGAGGGCCGGGTGAGCAGTTCTTC.

This clone showed up just a few times. The sample holds other DNA sequences that translate to the same CDR3. This chain connects TRBV4-2 to TRBJ2-2; 8 positions agree with TRBD1. The junction had 4 bases not matched to a gene; V was cut back by 0 bases and J by 1 base. CDR1 is LGHNA, CDR2 YNFKEQ, per germline. The CDR3 extends over 17 amino acids. As DNA, the CDR3 is TGTGCCAGCAGCCAAGACGGTGACAGGGGGAACACCGGGGAGCTGTTTTTT. Its protein is CASSQDGDRGNTGELFF.

The genes are TRBV21-1 and TRBJ1-5. TRBV21-1 is deemed a pseudogene. The CDR3 has 18 residues. CDR3 amino acids: CASSKNLVSPRLNQPQHF. CDR3 nucleotide sequence: TGTGCCAGCAGCAAAAACCTAGTTTCCCCCAGGCTCAATCAGCCCCAGCATTTT.

This clone was seen only a few times. The rearrangement joins TRBV27 to TRBJ1-5; no clear D gene. V dropped 2 bases and J dropped 7 bases, with 9 bases sitting between them. The CDR3 extends over 13 amino acids. Germline assignment: CDR1 MNHEY and CDR2 SMNVEV (reference sequence). The chain's CDR3 is CASSLILGQPQHF. Here the CDR3 DNA reads TGTGCCAGCAGTTTAATATTGGGCCAGCCCCAGCATTTT.

This clone came up a few times. The genes are TRBV5-6 and TRBJ2-1, with D uncertain. V lost 3 bases to trimming and J lost 6 bases, with 4 bases between them. Germline V gene lookup returns CDR1 SGHDT and CDR2 YYEEEE. This CDR3 contains 11 residues. DNA for the CDR3: TGTGCCAGCAGCTGGGGCAATGAGCAGTTCTTC. This translates into CASSWGNEQFF. Using reference TRBV5-6 and TRBJ2-1 for the parts outside the CDR3, the full variable domain is DAGVTQSPTHLIKTRGQQVTLRCSPKSGHDTVSWYQQALGQGPQFIFQYYEEEERQRGNFPDRFSGHQFPNYSSELNVNALLLGDSALYLCASSWGNEQFFGPGTRLTVL.

Details on this clone: The same CDR3 is also encoded by other DNA sequences in this sample. The V call is TRBV6-5, the J call TRBJ2-5; D is uncertain. V gave up 0 bases and J gave up 4 bases, with 12 bases separating them. This CDR3 has 15 amino acids. Per germline, CDR1 MNHEY and CDR2 SVGAGI. CDR3 sequence reads: CASSYSRNKGETQYF. DNA of the CDR3: TGTGCCAGCAGTTACTCGAGGAATAAAGGAGAGACCCAGTACTTC.

This chain links TRBV19 with TRBJ1-4; the match to TRBD1 covers 10 bases. This CDR3 region has 17 residues. Germline CDR1 and CDR2: LNHDA and SQIVND (reference sequence). V was pared by 6 bases and J by 8 bases, with 15 bases of the junction left unmatched. CDR3 loop: CASSVGQGVYEREKLFF. DNA of the CDR3: TGTGCCAGTAGCGTCGGACAGGGGGTTTATGAAAGGGAAAAACTGTTTTTT. Variable domain in full (rest from reference TRBV19 and TRBJ1-4): DGGITQSPKYLFRKEGQNVTLSCEQNLNHDAMYWYRQDPGQGLRLIYYSQIVNDFQKGDIAEGYSVSREKKESFPLTVTSAQKNPTAFYLCASSVGQGVYEREKLFFGSGTQLSVL.

The V gene is TRBV19, the J gene TRBJ2-2, with a tentative D call TRBD2 (6 bases). V was pared by 5 bases and J by 5 bases, with 15 bases between. Germline CDR1 and CDR2: LNHDA and SQIVND (reference sequence). The CDR3 runs 15 residues. CDR3 coding DNA: TGTGCCAGTAGTCAGGGATCGGCGGGGACCGGGGAGCTGTTTTTT. Amino acid sequence: CASSQGSAGTGELFF.

This clone was detected only once. The chain is built from TRBV10-3 and TRBJ2-7; 8 positions agree with TRBD2. The V and J ends lost 4 bases and 7 bases, in that order; junction bases with no gene match: 12. CDR3 length equals 15 residues. Germline assignment: CDR1 ENHRY and CDR2 SYGVKD. The CDR3 DNA follows: TGTGCCATCAGTGGATCTCTAGGGACTAGGGGGGAGCAGTACTTC. The encoded protein is CAISGSLGTRGEQYF.

V gene TRBV28 combines with J gene TRBJ1-6; D remains ambiguous. The CDR3 loop spans 15 amino acids. With 1 base removed from V and 8 bases from J, the gap between germline ends came to 12 bases. CDR1 and CDR2 (germline): MDHEN, SYDVKM. Here the CDR3 reads CASSLFRALDSPLHF. CDR3 DNA sequence: TGTGCCAGCAGTTTATTTCGGGCCTTGGATTCACCCCTCCACTTT.

The rearrangement links TRBV27 to TRBJ2-7; D ambiguous. Germline loops: CDR1 MNHEY, CDR2 SMNVEV (reference sequence). Trimming pared 3 bases from V and 1 base from J, leaving 10 bases between. This CDR3 contains 14 residues. The CDR3: CASSFTHGSYEQYF. Here the CDR3 DNA reads TGTGCCAGCAGTTTTACTCACGGTTCCTACGAGCAGTACTTC.